Presented here are 28 T cell receptor beta chains from one specimen sequenced in a study of T-cell memory formation after mild COVID-19. MiXCR, run by TCRdb on the 5' RACE reads, gives a single entry per CDR3 protein. The sample has 150,000 to 200,000 distinct CDR3 sequences; roughly 31% are singletons. Material for sequencing was PBMCs or a T cell subset sorted from them (not recorded which). The receptors shown here come from an adult woman who had mild COVID-19 (a few samples of this study predate the infection). Cell type and time point are not known.

This clonotype was counted between two and nine times. This chain connects TRBV4-1 to TRBJ2-5, with 7 bases matching TRBD1. The CDR3 is 15 residues long. Germline CDR1 and CDR2: MGHRA and YSYEKL. V gave up 2 bases and J gave up 2 bases; unmatched junction bases: 5. CDR3 protein: CASSQLPGQQETQYF. CDR3 nucleotides: TGCGCCAGCAGCCAACTTCCGGGACAGCAAGAGACCCAGTACTTC.

This CDR3 is CASSPGGRGRVTYNEQFF. The CDR3 nucleotides are TGTGCCAGCAGCCCTGGGGGCAGAGGGAGGGTTACCTACAATGAGCAGTTCTTC. The chain joins TRBV12-3 or TRBV12-4 to TRBJ2-1, with D perhaps matching TRBD2 (7 bases). The CDR3 extends over 18 amino acids. The V end lost 6 bases, the J end lost 2 bases, and 23 bases lay between the germline ends.

The chain is built from TRBV29-1 and TRBJ2-1; the D gene is possibly TRBD1 (5 bases). This CDR3 is built from 11 residues. V was cut by 6 bases and J by 10 bases, with 13 bases left in between. Germline CDR1 reads SQVTM; CDR2 reads ANQGSEA. In DNA, the CDR3 is TGCAGCGTCTGGGGCGCAGGAGAGCAGTTCTTC. Translating it yields CSVWGAGEQFF.

This clonotype was found a few times. The chain links TRBV20-1 to TRBJ1-1; D may be TRBD1 (5 bases). Germline-derived CDR1 and CDR2 are DFQATT and SNEGSKA (reference sequence). CDR3 length: 14 residues. V shed 3 bases and J shed 1 base, with 12 bases lying between them. This CDR3 reads CSARGVPPNTEAFF. As DNA, the CDR3 is TGCAGTGCTAGGGGGGTACCACCGAACACTGAAGCTTTCTTT.

This clonotype is a singleton in its sample. The chain links TRBV7-3 to TRBJ1-2; 8 nucleotides align to TRBD1. The CDR3 runs 14 residues. Germline CDR1 SGHTA, CDR2 FQGTGA. V gave up 4 bases and J gave up 6 bases; unmatched junction bases: 7. The CDR3 DNA is TGTGCCAGCAGCTCGACAGGGGCTACTCATGGCTACACCTTC. This codes for CASSSTGATHGYTF.

The chain has TRBV30 and TRBJ2-7; 9 nucleotides line up with TRBD2. The CDR3 is 13 amino acids. V gave up 3 bases and J gave up 2 bases; unmatched junction bases: 2. The germline V gene encodes CDR1 GTSNPN and CDR2 SVGIG (reference sequence). Here the CDR3 reads CAWRTSGTYEQYF. The DNA for the CDR3 is TGTGCCTGGAGGACTAGCGGTACCTACGAGCAGTACTTC.

This clonotype was observed a few times. CDR3 residues: CASSLHRGQGQFF. The CDR3 nucleotides are TGTGCCAGCAGTTTACACAGGGGTCAGGGGCAGTTCTTC. The V gene is TRBV28, the J gene TRBJ2-1; 7 nucleotides line up with TRBD1. Germline CDR1 is MDHEN and CDR2 is SYDVKM. Trimming took 2 bases from V and 12 from J; bases not matched to a gene: 7. The CDR3 spans 13 residues.

Only one count was recorded for this clonotype. The gene calls are TRBV5-6 and TRBJ2-1; 12 bases agree with TRBD1. Per germline, CDR1 SGHDT and CDR2 YYEEEE. CDR3 length equals 16 residues. After removal of 1 base from V and 8 bases from J, the junction contained 7 bases not matched to a gene. Here the CDR3 DNA reads TGTGCCAGCAGCTTGAGACCGGGACAGGGGGCTGATGAGCAGTTCTTC. Amino acids: CASSLRPGQGADEQFF.

A few counts support this clonotype. The J gene is TRBJ2-5, the V gene TRBV5-6; 9 bases map to TRBD1. Germline-derived CDR1 and CDR2 are SGHDT and YYEEEE. The CDR3 covers 14 residues. Trimming took 5 bases from V and 3 from J; bases not matched to a gene: 5. CDR3 bases: TGTGCCAGCAGTCAGACAGGGGGAAAAGAGACCCAGTACTTC. Translation: CASSQTGGKETQYF.

This clonotype has just a few counts. The J gene is TRBJ1-1, the V gene TRBV20-1; D gene unclear. Germline assignment: CDR1 DFQATT and CDR2 SNEGSKA (reference sequence). The CDR3 is 10 amino acids. Here the CDR3 DNA reads TGCAGGGACCAGCGTACTGAAGCTTTCTTT. Its translation is CRDQRTEAFF.

The chain joins TRBV7-8 to TRBJ1-2; D call uncertain. CDR3 length equals 12 residues. CDR1 is SGHVS, CDR2 FQNEAQ, per germline. Deletions cut 8 bases from V and 3 bases from J, with 10 bases between. The CDR3 spells CASSQPDYGYTF. As DNA, the CDR3 is TGTGCCAGCTCACAGCCTGACTATGGCTACACCTTC. Using reference TRBV7-8 and TRBJ1-2 for the parts outside the CDR3, the full variable domain is GAGVSQSPRYKVAKRGQDVALRCDPISGHVSLFWYQQALGQGPEFLTYFQNEAQLDKSGLPSDRFFAERPEGSVSTLKIQRTQQEDSAVYLCASSQPDYGYTFGSGTRLTVV.

V usage is TRBV24-1 and J usage is TRBJ2-3; maybe TRBD1 (5 bases). The CDR3 length is 18 residues. The germline gives CDR1 KGHDR, CDR2 SFDVKD. V lost 5 bases to trimming and J lost 1 base, with 21 bases between them. The CDR3 nucleotides read TGTGCCACCAGTGGGGAAGAAGGGGCGACGTTTCGCACAGATACGCAGTATTTT. As protein: CATSGEEGATFRTDTQYF.

This chain uses TRBV6-5 with TRBJ2-7; 7 bases align to TRBD2. Trimming at V came to 8 bases and at J to 3 bases, leaving 7 bases not matched to a gene. The length of the CDR3 is 13 residues. Germline values: CDR1 MNHEY, CDR2 SVGAGI. The chain's CDR3 is CASQRDGNYEQYF. CDR3 DNA: TGTGCCAGCCAGCGGGATGGAAACTACGAGCAGTACTTC.

This chain uses TRBV20-1 with TRBJ1-6; 7 bases are shared with TRBD1. The V and J ends lost 6 bases and 7 bases, in that order; junction bases with no gene match: 3. The CDR3 spans 12 residues. The V gene's germline CDR1 is DFQATT and CDR2 SNEGSKA (reference sequence). The CDR3 nucleotides read TGCAGTGCGGAGACAGGGAATTCACCCCTCCACTTT. This encodes CSAETGNSPLHF.

The chain uses TRBV12-3 or TRBV12-4 and TRBJ2-1; a possible D gene is TRBD1 (6 bases). V was pared by 4 bases and J by 0 bases, with 13 bases between. The CDR3 length is 16 residues. The CDR3 reads CASSYRVSGSYNEQFF. The CDR3 bases are TGTGCCAGCAGTTACAGGGTTTCGGGCTCCTACAATGAGCAGTTCTTC.

The chain links TRBV20-1 to TRBJ2-1, with TRBD2 identical over 12 bases. The CDR3 sequence is 14 residues long. From germline, CDR1 is DFQATT and CDR2 SNEGSKA (reference sequence). Losses at the gene ends were 5 bases for V and 10 bases for J; bases not matched to a gene: 9. CDR3 region: CSAVSSGRAREQFF. The DNA for the CDR3 is TGCAGTGCTGTGTCTAGCGGGAGGGCGCGAGAGCAGTTCTTC.

This clonotype came up a few times. The CDR3 is CASSYSKRQIEQFF. The CDR3 DNA reads TGTGCCAGCAGTTACTCGAAACGACAGATCGAGCAGTTCTTC. The V call is TRBV6-5, the J call TRBJ2-1; possible D gene TRBD1, 5 bases. The CDR3 runs 14 residues. The V end lost 0 bases, the J end lost 10 bases, and 13 bases lay between the germline ends. Germline assignment: CDR1 MNHEY and CDR2 SVGAGI.

This clonotype has a handful of counts. CDR3 in amino acids: CASSTGDRHSSNEKLFF. For the CDR3, the DNA is TGTGCCAGCAGCACTGGGGATCGCCACTCATCTAATGAAAAACTGTTTTTT. This chain uses TRBV5-4 with TRBJ1-4; D uncertain. The CDR3 extends over 17 amino acids. Germline CDR1 reads SGHNT; CDR2 reads YYREEE (reference sequence). V shed 4 bases and J shed 3 bases, with 19 bases lying between them.

The V call is TRBV5-1, the J call TRBJ2-7, with 8 positions matching TRBD1. The CDR3 extends over 18 amino acids. Trimming removed 4 bases from V and 3 bases from J; junction bases left unmatched: 18. Per the germline V gene, CDR1 is SGHRS and CDR2 is YFSETQ. CDR3 amino acids: CASSPPLTGDGWDYEQYF. CDR3 bases: TGCGCCAGCAGCCCCCCGTTGACAGGGGACGGTTGGGACTACGAGCAGTACTTC.

This rearrangement joins TRBV6-6 to TRBJ2-5, with D perhaps matching TRBD2 (7 bases). Germline CDR1 and CDR2: MNHNY and SVGAGI (reference sequence). The CDR3 sequence is 20 residues long. The ends were cut back, 2 bases at V and 0 bases at J, with 25 bases in the middle. The CDR3: CASSYLGPTGGGRDQETQYF. The DNA for the CDR3 is TGTGCCAGCAGTTACCTAGGCCCGACGGGGGGCGGCCGTGACCAAGAGACCCAGTACTTC.

This clonotype has more than one count but fewer than ten. The chain carries TRBV15 and TRBJ2-7, with 9 bases that match TRBD1. This CDR3 comprises 13 residues. Germline lookup yields CDR1 LNHNV and CDR2 YYDKDF (reference sequence). J gave up 3 bases and V 4 bases, and 1 base lay outside the gene matches. CDR3 protein: CATSKDRGYEQYF. In DNA, the CDR3 is TGTGCCACCAGCAAGGACAGGGGCTACGAGCAGTACTTC.

V usage is TRBV3-1 and J usage is TRBJ2-7, with no clear D. CDR1 is LGHDT and CDR2 is YNNKEL in the germline V gene (reference sequence). The CDR3 sequence is 14 residues long. The V and J ends lost 2 bases and 4 bases respectively, with 12 bases between them. The CDR3 bases are TGTGCCAGCAGCCAAAAACCCCAGGTTTACGAGCAGTACTTC. It translates to CASSQKPQVYEQYF.

This clonotype has just a few counts. V usage is TRBV12-3 or TRBV12-4 and J usage is TRBJ2-1; 8 nucleotides match TRBD1. The CDR3 has 18 residues. V lost 6 bases, J lost 5 bases, and 18 bases stayed unmatched. This CDR3 reads CASSRGSPVTGADNEQFF. CDR3 sequence (DNA): TGTGCCAGCAGCCGAGGGTCCCCGGTGACAGGGGCTGACAATGAGCAGTTCTTC.

This clonotype was observed a handful of times. V is TRBV7-8 and J is TRBJ2-3; D unresolved. The CDR3 covers 13 residues. CDR1 and CDR2 from the germline V gene are SGHVS and FQNEAQ. V was pared by 3 bases and J by 6 bases, with 10 bases between. CDR3 nucleotides: TGTGCCAGCAGCTTCCAGCCTAGGGATACGCAGTATTTT. Its translation is CASSFQPRDTQYF.

This clonotype was detected only a few times. The chain couples TRBV11-3 to TRBJ2-2, with no clear D. The CDR3 runs to 12 residues. Deletions cut 8 bases from V and 7 bases from J, with 11 bases between. CDR1 SGHNT and CDR2 YENEEA come from the germline V gene. CDR3 bases: TGTGCCAGCCGGCCTAGAGGCGGGGAGCTGTTTTTT. It is translated as CASRPRGGELFF.

This chain connects TRBV7-8 to TRBJ2-2; D uncertain. V lost 1 base to trimming and J lost 3 bases, with 15 bases between them. The CDR3 is made up of 17 amino acids. The germline gives CDR1 SGHVS, CDR2 FQNEAQ. The CDR3 DNA reads TGTGCCAGCAGCTTAGTGGTAGTAAGGGTGGACACCGGGGAGCTGTTTTTT. It is translated as CASSLVVVRVDTGELFF.

In its sample, this clonotype was seen a few times. V gene TRBV3-1 combines with J gene TRBJ1-2; 9 bases match TRBD1. The CDR3 is 13 residues long. The germline gives CDR1 LGHDT, CDR2 YNNKEL (reference sequence). The V gene end was trimmed by 4 bases and the J gene end by 8 bases; junction bases not matched to a gene: 5. CDR3 amino acids: CASSLTGGDGYTF. The CDR3 DNA reads as TGTGCCAGCAGCCTGACAGGGGGAGACGGCTACACCTTC. Full variable domain (rest looked up from reference TRBV3-1 and TRBJ1-2): DTAVSQTPKYLVTQMGNDKSIKCEQNLGHDTMYWYKQDSKKFLKIMFSYNNKELIINETVPNRFSPKSPDKAHLNLHINSLELGDSAVYFCASSLTGGDGYTFGSGTRLTVV.

This clonotype was counted a few times. V usage is TRBV6-5 and J usage is TRBJ2-3; 12 bases are a match to TRBD2. Germline V gene data show CDR1 as MNHEY and CDR2 as SVGAGI. V dropped 11 bases and J dropped 3; count of bases not matched to a gene: 6. The CDR3 totals 14 residues. CDR3 in amino acids: CAASGLAGTDTQYF. CDR3 bases: TGTGCCGCTTCGGGACTAGCGGGTACAGATACGCAGTATTTT.